A selection of T cell receptor beta chains follows, all from one sample in a study of glioma-infiltrating T cells. Via MiXCR, TCRdb re-called the multiplex PCR reads, giving one row per CDR3 protein. The profile shows some 17,000 distinct CDR3 sequences, nearly 60% of them singletons. The specimen was glioma tissue, nonneoplastic brain tissue, or PBMCs (not recorded which). All receptors derive from a human donor with low-grade glioma or glioblastoma, undergoing nonglioma brain surgery, or in good health (not recorded which). CDR3s include the opening cysteine and the closing phenylalanine or tryptophan. The order of the fields is D gene, J gene, V gene, clone size, CDR3 protein, CDR3 DNA. The D gene is left open where the match is weak. Clone size is shown for a subset of rows, as once, few, many or a class of expanded clone.

>TRBD2|TRBJ2-1|TRBV20-1|NA
CSASTGTRRIKQFF
TGCAGTGCCAGTACCGGGACTAGGAGAATTAAGCAGTTCTTC
>NA|TRBJ1-5|TRBV10-2|many
CASSAPLMNQPQHF
TGCGCCAGCAGTGCCCCACTTATGAATCAGCCCCAGCATTTT
>NA|TRBJ2-5|TRBV4-1|NA
CASSQDPSYQETQYF
TGCGCCAGCAGCCAAGATCCCAGTTACCAAGAGACCCAGTACTTC
>NA|TRBJ2-5|TRBV7-2|few
CASSLGKETQYF
TGTGCCAGCAGCTTAGGGAAAGAGACCCAGTACTTC
>TRBD2|TRBJ2-7|TRBV2|many
CARGTSGSPEQYF
TGTGCCAGGGGGACTAGCGGGAGCCCCGAGCAGTACTTC
>TRBD2|TRBJ2-2|TRBV5-1|many
CASSLGLVLPGELFF
TGCGCCAGCAGCCTCGGACTAGTCTTACCGGGGGAGCTGTTTTTT
>NA|TRBJ2-7|TRBV6-1|medium-sized
CASTDSYEQYF
TGTGCCAGTACCGACAGCTACGAGCAGTACTTC
>NA|TRBJ2-3|TRBV19|many
CASSRSLSETDTQYF
TGTGCCAGTAGTAGGAGTTTGTCGGAAACAGATACGCAGTATTTT
>TRBD2|TRBJ2-3|TRBV20-1|NA
CSARFLAGATDTQYF
TGCAGTGCTAGATTCCTAGCGGGGGCCACAGATACGCAGTATTTT
>TRBD2|TRBJ2-3|TRBV20-1|NA
CSAELAGGYGTDTQYF
TGCAGTGCTGAACTAGCGGGGGGGTACGGCACAGATACGCAGTATTTT
>NA|TRBJ1-1|TRBV20-1|few
CSARRDQANTEAFF
TGCAGTGCTAGAAGAGATCAAGCGAACACTGAAGCTTTCTTT